This passage covers 29 T cell receptor beta chains from one sample sequenced in a study of blood T cell repertoires in COVID-19. TCRdb keeps only in-frame clones here, not all; method: immunoSEQ multiplex PCR. Among about 74,000 clones, around 78% were seen once, and the ten largest hold roughly a sixth. Sequenced sample: peripheral blood. Receptors were obtained from a human donor in a cohort sampled during active COVID-19.

This rearrangement joins TRBV7-6 to TRBJ2-3; TRBD2 matches 9 bases. J lost 1 base, V lost 5 bases, and 10 bases had no gene match. The CDR3 is 17 residues long. The germline V gene encodes CDR1 SGHVS and CDR2 FNYEAQ. The CDR3 coding sequence is TGTGCCAGCAGCCCCAGGGGGGCTAGCGGGGGCACAGATACGCAGTATTTT. Its translation: CASSPRGASGGTDTQYF. Using reference TRBV7-6 and TRBJ2-3 for the parts outside the CDR3, the full variable domain is GAGVSQSPRYKVTKRGQDVALRCDPISGHVSLYWYRQALGQGPEFLTYFNYEAQQDKSGLPNDRFSAERPEGSISTLTIQRTEQRDSAMYRCASSPRGASGGTDTQYFGPGTRLTVL.

The rearrangement joins TRBV3-1 (or the pseudogene TRBV3-2) to TRBJ2-1, with no clear D. This CDR3 is 13 amino acids long. The V end lost 4 bases, the J end lost 8 bases, and 12 bases lay between the germline ends. Germline V gene lookup returns CDR1 LGHDT and CDR2 YNNKEL (reference sequence). CDR3 nucleotide sequence: TGTGCCAGCAGCCCAACGGTCCTACATGAGCAGTTCTTC. Amino acids: CASSPTVLHEQFF.

This rearrangement joins TRBV30 to TRBJ1-1; D may be TRBD1 (6 bases). The V gene lost 0 bases and the J gene lost 5 bases, with 13 bases spanning the gap. Germline CDR1 is GTSNPN and CDR2 is SVGIG (reference sequence). There are 14 residues in the CDR3. CDR3 loop: CAWSVGTRGTEAFF. The DNA for the CDR3 is TGTGCCTGGAGTGTAGGGACAAGGGGTACTGAAGCTTTCTTT.

The chain combines TRBV5-6 with TRBJ2-6, with a possible D match to TRBD1 (5 bases). Between the trimmed V and J ends, which lost 2 bases and 0 bases, there was a span of 12 bases. CDR3 size: 17 residues. The germline V gene has CDR1 SGHDT and CDR2 YYEEEE. This chain's CDR3 is CASSLQVTLSGANVLTF. The CDR3 coding sequence is TGTGCCAGCAGCTTACAGGTGACTCTCTCTGGGGCCAACGTCCTGACTTTC. The full variable domain, in which reference TRBV5-6 and TRBJ2-6 provide the parts outside the CDR3, is DAGVTQSPTHLIKTRGQQVTLRCSPKSGHDTVSWYQQALGQGPQFIFQYYEEEERQRGNFPDRFSGHQFPNYSSELNVNALLLGDSALYLCASSLQVTLSGANVLTFGAGSRLTVL.

The chain uses TRBV18 and TRBJ2-5, with a possible D match to TRBD2 (5 bases). The CDR3 length is 16 residues. Per the germline V gene, CDR1 is KGHSH and CDR2 is LQKENI. V dropped 0 bases and J dropped 5 bases, with 16 bases sitting between them. CDR3 region: CASSPPPIGGLETQYF. DNA for the CDR3: TGTGCCAGCTCACCACCACCTATAGGCGGGTTGGAGACCCAGTACTTC.

This clone was seen once. This rearrangement joins TRBV19 to TRBJ1-3; no definite D call. V lost 6 bases to trimming and J lost 0 bases, with 9 bases between them. Germline-derived CDR1 and CDR2 are LNHDA and SQIVND (reference sequence). The CDR3 consists of 14 residues. CDR3 coding DNA: TGTGCCAGTAGACAGCAGACCTCTGGAAACACCATATATTTT. Its translation is CASRQQTSGNTIYF.

J is TRBJ2-7 and V is TRBV9, with a tentative D call TRBD1 (6 bases). CDR3 length: 12 amino acids. Trimming stripped 3 bases from V and 4 bases from J, with 8 bases between. Germline V gives CDR1 SGDLS, CDR2 YYNGEE. The CDR3 nucleotides read TGTGCCAGCAGCGAGCAGGGGTACGAGCAGTACTTC. This translates into CASSEQGYEQYF.

The J gene is TRBJ1-1, the V gene TRBV6-1; TRBD1 matches 7 bases. V shed 0 bases and J 1 base; nucleotides not matched to a gene: 2. There are 15 residues in the CDR3. Germline-derived CDR1 and CDR2 are MNHNS and SASEGT. In DNA, the CDR3 is TGTGCCAGCAGTGAAGCTAACAGGGGGAACACTGAAGCTTTCTTT. The encoded protein is CASSEANRGNTEAFF.

This clone occurred a few times. V is TRBV19 and J is TRBJ1-2; 8 nucleotides line up with TRBD1. Germline-derived CDR1 and CDR2 are LNHDA and SQIVND (reference sequence). V dropped 4 bases and J dropped 7; count of bases not matched to a gene: 14. CDR3 length: 16 residues. The CDR3 region has the DNA TGTGCCAGTAGTAAGGGTGTCGGCCAGGGGGCTCTTGGCTACACCTTC. It specifies CASSKGVGQGALGYTF. Combining the CDR3 with reference TRBV19 and TRBJ1-2 gives the whole variable domain DGGITQSPKYLFRKEGQNVTLSCEQNLNHDAMYWYRQDPGQGLRLIYYSQIVNDFQKGDIAEGYSVSREKKESFPLTVTSAQKNPTAFYLCASSKGVGQGALGYTFGSGTRLTVV.

V and J are TRBV7-9 and TRBJ2-7; D uncertain. The CDR3 extends over 11 amino acids. V was pared by 3 bases and J by 2 bases, with 2 bases between. Germline values: CDR1 SEHNR, CDR2 FQNEAQ (reference sequence). The CDR3 is CASSFAYEQYF. The CDR3 DNA reads TGTGCCAGCAGCTTCGCCTACGAGCAGTACTTC.

There are a few counts of this clone. The chain has TRBV5-4 and TRBJ1-2; TRBD1 might be the D (6 bases). The germline V gene has CDR1 SGHNT and CDR2 YYREEE (reference sequence). This CDR3 contains 13 residues. The V end was cut by 4 bases, the J end by 4 bases, with 11 bases between. CDR3 DNA: TGTGCCAGCAGCCTAGGGGGGGGCTATGGCTACACCTTC. Translated, it gives CASSLGGGYGYTF.

The chain carries TRBV5-5 and TRBJ1-5; 7 bases line up with TRBD1. The CDR3 is made up of 13 amino acids. CDR1 and CDR2 from the germline V gene are SGHKS and YYEKEE (reference sequence). The V gene end was trimmed by 3 bases and the J gene end by 6 bases; junction bases not matched to a gene: 3. CDR3 coding DNA: TGTGCCAGCAGCTCTCAGGGGGTTCAGCCCCAGCATTTT. Its protein is CASSSQGVQPQHF.

This chain links TRBV7-2 with TRBJ2-3, with D maybe TRBD2 (6 bases). CDR3 size: 16 residues. V was shortened by 0 bases and J by 1 base, with 11 bases between the two germline ends. CDR1 and CDR2 (germline): SGHTA, FQGNSA. The CDR3 nucleotides read TGTGCCAGCAGCTTAGCGGGGGGACCTGGCACAGATACGCAGTATTTT. Translation: CASSLAGGPGTDTQYF.

This chain connects TRBV5-4 to TRBJ2-7, with 11 bases identical to TRBD2. CDR3 length equals 20 residues. Per the germline V gene, CDR1 is SGHNT and CDR2 is YYREEE (reference sequence). Trimming removed 0 bases from V and 4 bases from J; junction bases left unmatched: 18. CDR3 loop: CASSLAVGGLAETGGYEQYF. The CDR3 DNA reads TGTGCCAGCAGCTTGGCCGTCGGGGGACTAGCGGAGACGGGGGGTTACGAGCAGTACTTC.

The rearrangement links TRBV6-1 to TRBJ2-7, with 10 bases identical to TRBD1. Germline V gives CDR1 MNHNS, CDR2 SASEGT. CDR3 size: 16 residues. V was clipped by 4 bases and J by 1 base; unmatched bases: 7. The CDR3 loop reads CASSGRDRGPSYEQYF. The DNA for the CDR3 is TGTGCCAGCAGTGGCCGGGACAGGGGACCGTCCTACGAGCAGTACTTC.

This chain joins TRBV5-3 and TRBJ1-1; D unresolved. TRBV5-3 qualifies as an ORF whose function is uncertain. The CDR3 has 17 residues. V lost 4 bases to trimming and J lost 5 bases, with 24 bases between them. The CDR3 reads CARSPWEGGFAWTEAFF. CDR3 nucleotide sequence: TGTGCCAGAAGCCCCTGGGAGGGAGGGTTCGCGTGGACTGAAGCTTTCTTT.

The chain combines TRBV15 with TRBJ2-1; possible D gene TRBD2, 6 bases. V lost 4 bases, J lost 3 bases, and 7 bases lay in between. CDR3 length equals 13 residues. Per the germline V gene, CDR1 is LNHNV and CDR2 is YYDKDF (reference sequence). In DNA form, the CDR3 reads TGTGCCACCAGCACCGGGAGCTACAATGAGCAGTTCTTC. It is translated as CATSTGSYNEQFF. Looking up the rest from reference TRBV15 and TRBJ2-1 gives the full variable domain: DAMVIQNPRYQVTQFGKPVTLSCSQTLNHNVMYWYQQKSSQAPKLLFHYYDKDFNNEADTPDNFQSRRPNTSFCFLDIRSPGLGDTAMYLCATSTGSYNEQFFGPGTRLTVL.

This clone has more than one count but fewer than ten. The V and J genes are TRBV7-9 and TRBJ2-7, with D possibly TRBD1 on 6 matching bases. CDR1 is SEHNR, CDR2 FQNEAQ, per germline (reference sequence). The CDR3 has 16 amino acids. Trimming stripped 4 bases from V and 4 bases from J, with 20 bases between. CDR3 nucleotides: TGTGCCAGCAGCTCCGGAGGACAGTTTCCCTCTTACGAGCAGTACTTC. Translating gives CASSSGGQFPSYEQYF.

V gene TRBV19 combines with J gene TRBJ2-7, with TRBD2 identical over 7 bases. Trimming at V came to 5 bases and at J to 2 bases, leaving 9 bases not matched to a gene. Germline V lookup: CDR1 LNHDA, CDR2 SQIVND (reference sequence). The CDR3 is 15 residues long. The CDR3 spells CASSSREGGTYEQYF. Here the CDR3 DNA reads TGTGCCAGTAGTTCCCGAGAGGGAGGGACCTACGAGCAGTACTTC.

This chain links TRBV6-5 with TRBJ2-7; D might be TRBD2 (6 bases). CDR1 is MNHEY and CDR2 is SVGAGI in the germline V gene. The CDR3 has 14 amino acids. Trimming left V 2 bases short and J 2 bases short, with 10 bases between. CDR3 sequence reads: CASSYRRETYEQYF. In DNA, the CDR3 is TGTGCCAGCAGTTACAGACGGGAGACCTACGAGCAGTACTTC.

This sequence joins TRBV5-1 and TRBJ2-3; D ambiguous. V lost 0 bases, J lost 0 bases, and 14 bases lay in between. Germline CDR1 SGHRS, CDR2 YFSETQ. The CDR3 runs 17 residues. Written as DNA, the CDR3 is TGCGCCAGCAGCTTGGGGCTGGGCACAACTAGCACAGATACGCAGTATTTT. Protein sequence: CASSLGLGTTSTDTQYF.

J is TRBJ2-7 and V is TRBV19, with D maybe TRBD2 (6 bases). Trimming removed 0 bases from V and 2 bases from J, with 14 bases in between. The CDR3 runs 16 residues. Germline-derived CDR1 and CDR2 are LNHDA and SQIVND (reference sequence). In DNA form, the CDR3 reads TGTGCCAGTAGTATAGACGGGACTTCAAATCCCTACGAGCAGTACTTC. Its protein product is CASSIDGTSNPYEQYF.

The CDR3 reads CASSLVGNTEAFF. CDR3 coding DNA: TGTGCCAGCAGTTTAGTCGGGAACACTGAAGCTTTCTTT. The V gene is TRBV28, the J gene TRBJ1-1; D unresolved. V was pared by 2 bases and J by 1 base, with 5 bases between. The CDR3 runs to 13 residues. The germline CDR1 and CDR2 sequences are MDHEN and SYDVKM.

The CDR3 DNA follows: TGCGCCAGCAGCGAAGGCGGGAGCCTAGCCAAAAACATTCAGTACTTC. Translated, it gives CASSEGGSLAKNIQYF. The gene calls are TRBV5-1 and TRBJ2-4; 7 bases match TRBD2. V lost 4 bases, J lost 0 bases, and 7 bases stayed unmatched. Per germline, CDR1 SGHRS and CDR2 YFSETQ. There are 16 residues in the CDR3. Full variable domain (outside the CDR3, taken from reference TRBV5-1 and TRBJ2-4): KAGVTQTPRYLIKTRGQQVTLSCSPISGHRSVSWYQQTPGQGLQFLFEYFSETQRNKGNFPGRFSGRQFSNSRSEMNVSTLELGDSALYLCASSEGGSLAKNIQYFGAGTRLSVL.

This clone was counted a single time. Here the CDR3 reads CASSPDSWYQETQYF. The CDR3 DNA reads as TGCGCCAGCAGCCCGGACAGCTGGTACCAAGAGACCCAGTACTTC. The chain carries TRBV5-1 and TRBJ2-5; a weak D match, TRBD1 (6 bases). Trimming shortened V by 4 bases and J by 0 bases, and 13 bases separated the two germline ends. There are 15 residues in the CDR3. Germline CDR1 reads SGHRS; CDR2 reads YFSETQ.

In its sample, this clone was seen once. V and J are TRBV5-1 and TRBJ2-7, with 10 bases matching TRBD1. The trim removed 5 bases at V and 1 base at J, leaving 9 bases unmatched. The CDR3 extends over 16 amino acids. CDR1 SGHRS and CDR2 YFSETQ come from the germline V gene. In DNA form, the CDR3 reads TGCGCCAGCAGAACCGGGACAGGGGATATATCCTACGAGCAGTACTTC. It codes for CASRTGTGDISYEQYF. The whole variable domain, filled in from reference TRBV5-1 and TRBJ2-7, reads KAGVTQTPRYLIKTRGQQVTLSCSPISGHRSVSWYQQTPGQGLQFLFEYFSETQRNKGNFPGRFSGRQFSNSRSEMNVSTLELGDSALYLCASRTGTGDISYEQYFGPGTRLTVT.

A few counts support this clone. V is TRBV5-5 and J is TRBJ2-7; D gene ambiguous. The germline CDR1 and CDR2 sequences are SGHKS and YYEKEE (reference sequence). Trimming took off 1 base at V and 1 base at J, with 3 bases between the two ends. The CDR3 is 12 residues long. The CDR3 spells CASSLPSYEQYF. The CDR3 DNA sequence: TGTGCCAGCAGCTTGCCGTCCTACGAGCAGTACTTC.

The J gene is TRBJ2-7, the V gene TRBV11-2; no firm D call. The CDR3 covers 13 residues. Deletions cut 3 bases from V and 2 bases from J, with 8 bases between. CDR1 is SGHAT, CDR2 FQNNGV, per germline. DNA for the CDR3: TGTGCCAGCAGCTTCAGGTTTGCCTACGAGCAGTACTTC. Translation: CASSFRFAYEQYF.

The V and J genes are TRBV3-1 (or the pseudogene TRBV3-2) and TRBJ2-5, with D unresolved. The CDR3 length is 15 residues. CDR1 is LGHDT, CDR2 YNNKEL, per germline (reference sequence). The V gene lost 2 bases and the J gene lost 7 bases, with 17 bases spanning the gap. This chain's CDR3 is CASSQHSRSLVTQYF. The CDR3 bases are TGTGCCAGCAGCCAACATTCCAGGTCCTTGGTGACCCAGTACTTC.